Presented here are 23 T cell receptor beta chains from one specimen sequenced in a study of T-cell memory formation after mild COVID-19. TCRdb reprocessed the 5' RACE reads with MiXCR, giving one entry per CDR3 protein. The table records nearly 250,000 distinct CDR3 sequences, roughly 14% of them present only once. The sequencing sample was made of PBMCs or a T cell subset sorted from them (not recorded which). Source of these receptors: an adult woman who had mild COVID-19 (a few samples of this study predate the infection). Cell type and time point are not known.

V and J are TRBV5-1 and TRBJ2-1; possible D gene TRBD1, 6 bases. This CDR3 has 15 residues. The germline V and J ends were trimmed by 4 bases and 2 bases, with 13 bases remaining between them. Germline CDR1 and CDR2: SGHRS and YFSETQ. Here the CDR3 DNA reads TGCGCCAGCAGCCTAAGCAGGGGAACCTACAATGAGCAGTTCTTC. This encodes CASSLSRGTYNEQFF.

This clonotype has just a few counts. This chain joins TRBV12-3 or TRBV12-4 and TRBJ2-6; 7 bases are a match to TRBD1. V trimming: 6 bases; J trimming: 8 bases; junction bases outside the gene matches: 13. This CDR3 region has 16 residues. CDR3: CASRTGTEKGSNVLTF. The CDR3 nucleotides read TGTGCCAGCAGGACCGGGACAGAAAAGGGGTCCAACGTCCTGACTTTC.

This clonotype was seen at least ten times. CDR3 nucleotide sequence: TGTGCCAGCAGTCATGGCACAGCCCTGGTCGAGCAGTACTTC. Its protein product is CASSHGTALVEQYF. V and J are TRBV6-6 and TRBJ2-7; no firm D call. CDR1 MNHNY and CDR2 SVGAGI come from the germline V gene (reference sequence). This CDR3 has 14 amino acids. Trimming left V 5 bases short and J 6 bases short, with 17 bases between.

CDR3: CATKVDGSHGELFF. CDR3 in DNA: TGTGCCACCAAGGTTGATGGGTCCCACGGGGAGCTGTTTTTT. The chain joins TRBV24-1 to TRBJ2-2; D is ambiguous. The CDR3 has 14 amino acids. The germline gives CDR1 KGHDR, CDR2 SFDVKD. Deletions cut 8 bases from V and 7 bases from J, with 16 bases between.

The chain links TRBV10-3 to TRBJ1-1; no definite D call. Germline V gives CDR1 ENHRY, CDR2 SYGVKD. Trimming cost V 7 bases and J 1 base, with 10 bases left between them. The CDR3 length is 13 residues. CDR3 nucleotide sequence: TGTGCCATCACCCCTCAGACGAACACTGAAGCTTTCTTT. Translating it yields CAITPQTNTEAFF.

This clonotype was recorded a few times. The chain recombines TRBV7-9 with TRBJ2-7; no reliable D call. Trimming cost V 0 bases and J 5 bases, with 8 bases left between them. This CDR3 has 13 amino acids. Germline CDR1 reads SEHNR; CDR2 reads FQNEAQ (reference sequence). This chain's CDR3 is CASSLAAIDEQYF. DNA for the CDR3: TGTGCCAGCAGCTTAGCGGCGATCGACGAGCAGTACTTC.

The chain employs TRBV7-2 and TRBJ2-1; 7 bases fit TRBD2. The CDR3 has 17 amino acids. The trim removed 5 bases at V and 7 bases at J, leaving 17 bases unmatched. CDR1 and CDR2 from the germline V gene are SGHTA and FQGNSA. The CDR3 spells CASSRHSGEGARNEQFF. For the CDR3, the DNA is TGTGCCAGCAGCCGCCATAGTGGGGAGGGAGCACGAAATGAGCAGTTCTTC.

V usage is TRBV6-1 and J usage is TRBJ1-5, with TRBD1 matching over 7 bases. Germline lookup yields CDR1 MNHNS and CDR2 SASEGT. The CDR3 has 15 residues. V was clipped by 6 bases and J by 6 bases; unmatched bases: 11. The CDR3 sequence is CASRAREQGLQPQHF. As DNA, the CDR3 is TGTGCCAGCAGGGCCAGAGAACAGGGGCTTCAGCCCCAGCATTTT.

The chain employs TRBV25-1 and TRBJ1-2; D is possibly TRBD1 (5 bases). Germline CDR1 reads MGHDK; CDR2 reads SYGVNS. CDR3 size: 14 residues. V dropped 2 bases and J dropped 8 bases, with 15 bases sitting between them. This CDR3 is CASSEVRRGEGYTF. CDR3 DNA sequence: TGTGCCAGCAGTGAAGTTAGGAGGGGCGAAGGCTACACCTTC.

V usage is TRBV3-1 and J usage is TRBJ2-1; TRBD1 or TRBD2 may be the D gene (6 bases each). Germline CDR1 is LGHDT and CDR2 is YNNKEL (reference sequence). CDR3 size: 11 residues. Trimming shortened V by 5 bases and J by 14 bases, and 13 bases separated the two germline ends. The CDR3 region has the DNA TGTGCCAGCAGCAGGGGGGCGGGTGAGTTCTTC. Its protein is CASSRGAGEFF.

The sample holds a few counts of this clonotype. V and J are TRBV19 and TRBJ1-1; D gene unclear. V was clipped by 4 bases and J by 2 bases, with 8 bases between them. Germline assignment: CDR1 LNHDA and CDR2 SQIVND (reference sequence). This CDR3 contains 13 residues. For the CDR3, the DNA is TGTGCCAGTAGTACAAGTATCAACACTGAAGCTTTCTTT. Protein product: CASSTSINTEAFF.

The chain combines TRBV24-1 with TRBJ2-1, with 10 bases matching TRBD2. This CDR3 contains 14 residues. The germline CDR1 and CDR2 sequences are KGHDR and SFDVKD. The J segment lost 15 bases and the V segment lost 0 bases, leaving 7 bases of the junction unmatched. The CDR3 is CATSDLTSGATRFF. Written as DNA, the CDR3 is TGTGCCACCAGTGATTTGACTAGCGGGGCCACGCGGTTCTTC.

The rearrangement uses TRBV5-4 and TRBJ2-2; TRBD2 matches at 13 bases. The CDR3 spans 16 residues. The ends lost 4 bases at V and 7 bases at J; junction bases unmatched: 7. Germline V CDR1 and CDR2: SGHNT, YYREEE (reference sequence). CDR3 in DNA: TGTGCCAGCAGCGACGGACTAGCGGGAGTCGTCGGGGAGCTGTTTTTT. As protein: CASSDGLAGVVGELFF.

There are many counts of this clonotype. The CDR3 spells CASSLTGDYGYTF. CDR3 bases: TGTGCCAGCAGTTTGACAGGGGACTATGGCTACACCTTC. The chain is built from TRBV6-6 and TRBJ1-2; the match to TRBD1 covers 8 bases. Germline loops: CDR1 MNHNY, CDR2 SVGAGI (reference sequence). The CDR3 contains 13 residues. With 4 bases clipped from V and 3 bases from J, the junction kept 1 base outside the gene matches.

This clonotype showed up many times. The chain links TRBV7-2 to TRBJ2-3; the match to TRBD1 covers 7 bases. The germline V gene has CDR1 SGHTA and CDR2 FQGNSA. With 7 bases clipped from V and 5 bases from J, the junction kept 18 bases outside the gene matches. CDR3 length equals 17 residues. The CDR3 coding sequence is TGTGCCAGCACACCCCCCGCCCACAGGGGTTCGGGAGATACGCAGTATTTT. Its translation: CASTPPAHRGSGDTQYF.

The chain recombines TRBV2 with TRBJ2-5; 9 positions match TRBD2. Germline V CDR1 and CDR2: SNHLY, FYNNEI. CDR3 length: 15 residues. With V trimmed by 5 bases and J by 2 bases, 6 bases remained unmatched. The CDR3 nucleotides read TGTGCCAGCAGTCCAGCGGGAGGCCGACAAGAGACCCAGTACTTC. This codes for CASSPAGGRQETQYF. The variable domain in full, with the rest retrieved from reference TRBV2 and TRBJ2-5, is EPEVTQTPSHQVTQMGQEVILRCVPISNHLYFYWYRQILGQKVEFLVSFYNNEISEKSEIFDDQFSVERPDGSNFTLKIRSTKLEDSAMYFCASSPAGGRQETQYFGPGTRLLVL.

Many counts were recorded for this clonotype. CDR3 sequence (DNA): TGTGCCTGGAGCCCAGGGAACCGGGACCCTCCGTATTTT. Its protein product is CAWSPGNRDPPYF. This rearrangement joins TRBV30 to TRBJ2-3; D may correspond to TRBD1 or TRBD2 (5 bases each). With 3 bases removed from V and 14 bases from J, the gap between germline ends came to 21 bases. The CDR3 is made up of 13 amino acids. Per germline, CDR1 GTSNPN and CDR2 SVGIG (reference sequence).

This clonotype turned up a few times. The chain uses TRBV11-2 and TRBJ2-1; the D gene is possibly TRBD2 (5 bases). The germline V gene has CDR1 SGHAT and CDR2 FQNNGV. V shed 6 bases and J shed 9 bases, with 21 bases lying between them. The CDR3 extends over 15 amino acids. The CDR3 sequence is CASSHNSDPRGEQFF. The DNA of the CDR3 is TGTGCCAGCAGTCATAATAGCGACCCCCGGGGTGAGCAGTTCTTC.

V and J are TRBV5-1 and TRBJ2-7; D uncertain. CDR3 length: 13 residues. Germline loops: CDR1 SGHRS, CDR2 YFSETQ. V was cut by 3 bases and J by 3 bases, with 10 bases left in between. CDR3 sequence reads: CASSSGVGYEQYF. CDR3 bases: TGCGCCAGCAGCTCCGGTGTAGGCTACGAGCAGTACTTC.

V gene TRBV6-2 or TRBV6-3 combines with J gene TRBJ1-1, with 10 bases fitting TRBD1. In germline, CDR1 is MNHEY, CDR2 SVGEGT. CDR3 length: 15 residues. The V segment lost 6 bases and the J segment 5 bases; nucleotides outside the gene matches: 9. CDR3 in amino acids: CASSHQTGGPTEAFF. The CDR3 DNA reads TGTGCCAGCAGCCACCAGACAGGGGGCCCGACTGAAGCTTTCTTT.

The rearrangement links TRBV18 to TRBJ2-1; TRBD2 might be the D (5 bases). The CDR3 is 13 amino acids. Trimming took 2 bases from V and 13 from J, leaving 15 bases between them. Germline CDR1 and CDR2: KGHSH and LQKENI. The CDR3 nucleotides read TGTGCCAGCTCACCATCCTTGACGGCGGGCCAGTTCTTC. Its protein product is CASSPSLTAGQFF.

There are many counts of this clonotype. J is TRBJ1-2 and V is TRBV7-8; no definite D call. Germline V gene lookup returns CDR1 SGHVS and CDR2 FQNEAQ. The V and J ends lost 0 bases and 7 bases respectively, with 9 bases between them. CDR3 length: 13 residues. The DNA for the CDR3 is TGTGCCAGCAGCTTAGCAGGGTCCGGTGGCTACACCTTC. It is translated as CASSLAGSGGYTF.

This clonotype has just a few counts. Germline is not matched at one junction end, which may reflect a read error. The chain couples TRBV5-1 to TRBJ2-1, with 7 bases fitting TRBD2. CDR1 is SGHRS, CDR2 YFSETQ, per germline. The CDR3 spans 18 residues. The CDR3 sequence: CASSLVFGGLPSDNEQFF. Written as DNA, the CDR3 is TGCGCCAGCAGCTTGGTTTTCGGGGGGTTACCCTCCGACAATGAGCAGTTCTTC.